Detailed here is one TCR beta chain. Its antigen is unknown. Base qualities are not provided; no much larger clone lies one nucleotide away. The donors were some 36 Caucasian individuals from Russia, aged roughly 6 to 100 years, who were systemically healthy. Each donor gave ten milliliters of peripheral blood, collected into EDTA-treated Vacutainer tubes. Ficoll-Paque density-gradient centrifugation was used to isolate PBMCs, with at least 6.5 million per sample. Trizol reagent was used to extract total RNA from the PBMCs, yielding at least 5.5 micrograms per sample. The percentages of naive CD45RAhigh/CD27high T cells were determined by flow cytometry on a PBMC aliquot from every donor. The data were taken from a study of blood T cells in healthy people across ages (dated by TCRdb to about 2015). About the study as a whole: In model experiments, roughly one uniquely barcoded TCR beta cDNA molecule per two T cells was captured by template switching. Donors of different ages were randomly distributed across sequencing lanes to avoid experimental bias. The donors were split into four age groups: young (average around 16 years), middle-aged (39), aged (over 55) and long-lived (about 74). Using deep sequencing normalized with unique cDNA molecular identifiers, the study measured how TCR beta repertoire diversity changes with age. Using the same blood draw, the study looked at two additional independent replicas of 1 million unique cDNA reads for two donors, one aged 18 to 29 and the other aged 80 or older.

On the study overall, not on this receptor specifically: Total diversity estimates from one million sequenced T cells were considered lower bounds and underestimates. Observed TCR beta diversity correlated strongly with the percentage of naive T cells measured by flow cytometry. Donor CMV infection status was unknown, potentially confounding age-related changes in expanded clonotypes. Compared with the aged group, more naive CD4+ T cells, fewer expanded clones and increased TCR diversity were shown by the long-lived group, suggesting age selection. Bulk unsorted PBMC profiling prevented conclusive comparison of naive and antigen-experienced compartments. As age increased, observed TCR beta diversity per million T cells dropped in a roughly linear way, and a significant reduction was already evident by age 40.

From the cysteine through the phenylalanine, the CDR3 covers 13 amino acids. The read is trimmed to its CDR3 DNA, 39 bases read in frame from base 1. CDR1 and CDR2, per the germline V gene, are SQVTM and ANQGSEA. Between the V and J ends, shortened by 7 bases and 2 bases respectively, the junction contains 11 bases. The library was built by means of 5' RACE. Sequenced on an Illumina HiSeq 2500. A second PCR of about 6 to 12 cycles was performed with a sample-barcoded 5' primer and a J-beta primer mix. A template-switch 5' adaptor carrying 12 random nucleotides introduced a unique molecular identifier onto each TCR beta cDNA molecule. Each sample yielded at least 2.5 million CDR3-containing paired-end reads. The Mint cDNA synthesis kit, primed by a TRBC-specific oligonucleotide, was used to synthesize first-strand cDNA from all RNA. After uracil-DNA glycosylase treatment, a first 18-cycle PCR used universal primers M1SS and BC2_uni_R on all cDNA. The original pipeline was this. Normalization of each sample was performed by random selection of 1 million high-quality reads, each carrying a distinct molecular identifier. Instead of being binned into consensus sequences, reads that shared molecular identifiers were thrown out. MiTCR, set to a Q25 quality threshold and the strictest error-elimination algorithm, was used for CDR3 identification, clonotype clustering and error correction. A nonparametric unseen species model with Euler transformation was used to estimate lower-bound total TCR beta diversity. In TCRdb, the public reads were trimmed at Q25 with fastp and aligned with MiXCR, with productive beta chains retained. Rows with one shared CDR3 protein collapse into an entry with the most common genes and DNA. These V and J calls rely on TCRdb rather than the paper's analysis. In this sample the table shows 700,000 to 900,000 distinct CDR3 sequences, about 55% of which occur a single time. The ten largest clones capture approximately 40% of the sample.

The source of this sequence is an elderly man in good health. This receptor chain uses TRBV29-1 and TRBJ2-2, with no D gene named confidently. Sequencing was done on a sample of blood. The DNA sequence is as follows: TGCAGCGCGGATCGTTCTAACACCGGGGAGCTGTTTTTT. Protein translation: CSADRSNTGELFF.